What follows describes a single T cell receptor beta chain. Produced via immunoSEQ multiplex PCR; TCRdb's table is partial and in-frame only. The data hold about 11,000 clones, with about 78% observed a single time. This sample was taken from a study of early stage breast cancer tumors. Study details: Most invasive tumors, about 80% of the 16, were ER+/PR+/HER2-.

Germline trimming cut 0 bases from V and 6 bases from J; bases unmatched to any gene: 7. This CDR3 is built from 16 residues. In germline, CDR1 is SGHNT, CDR2 YYREEE (reference sequence). Material: breast tumor tissue. V usage is TRBV5-4 and J usage is TRBJ2-3, with 10 bases matching TRBD2. The TCR was taken from a person aged 35-49 years with breast cancer. The CDR3 DNA is TGTGCCAGCAGCTTGGTACTAGCGGGAACGTTCGATACGCAGTATTTT. Residues: CASSLVLAGTFDTQYF. Based on the CDR3 plus reference TRBV5-4 and TRBJ2-3, the full variable domain is ETGVTQSPTHLIKTRGQQVTLRCSSQSGHNTVSWYQQALGQGPQFIFQYYREEENGRGNFPPRFSGLQFPNYSSELNVNALELDDSALYLCASSLVLAGTFDTQYFGPGTRLTVL.